This TCR beta chain derives from a study of post-analysis software for immune sequencing data (dated by TCRdb to between 2014 and 2017). With respect to the entire study: Relapsing-remitting, secondary progressive and progressive-relapsing multiple sclerosis were recorded as disease courses, and subtype annotation was lacking for some patients. The patient repertoires were compared against around 11 previously published healthy control repertoires obtained from donors aged roughly 6 to 28 years. A subset of samples was prepared in parallel using single-end sample barcoding, then pooled and co-amplified after Illumina adapter ligation.

This clonotype occurred a few times. It has no known antigen specificity. The record has no base qualities; no much larger clone is one base away. To demonstrate the VDJtools post-analysis software, the study profiled TCR beta repertoires from the peripheral blood of about 13 young patients with multiple sclerosis. The multiple sclerosis patients were children and adolescents ranging in age from 6 to 15 years. Looking up the germline V gene (reference sequence) yields CDR1 MNHEY and CDR2 SMNVEV. The CDR3 spans 15 residues, from the cysteine through the phenylalanine. Here the CDR3 DNA is all that survives: 45 bases in frame from base 1. Trimming removed 3 bases from V and 7 bases from J, leaving 16 bases between the germline ends. The paper's findings and limits, for the study overall: When samples were clustered directly using the F measure, samples prepared in the same batch co-clustered strongly, which prompted a batch-effect correction. The control group was slightly older than the multiple sclerosis patient group. Patients showed significantly higher frequencies than controls for about 5 TRBV segments, among them TRBV5-6, TRBV5-1 and TRBV20-1. Normalized Chao1 diversity was significantly lower in multiple sclerosis patients than controls, suggesting substantial peripheral T-cell clonal expansion.

Preparation of the library involved PCR. TCRdb shows the sequencer as Illumina HiSeq 2500. To reduce PCR and sequencing biases, unique molecular identifiers were built into the TCR beta cDNA libraries. Every 1 to 10 million input T cells yielded about 500,000 cDNA molecules, meaning each molecule approximated one T cell. The patient libraries were prepared and sequenced using the same protocol as the earlier healthy control dataset. Within a given batch, samples were prepared together, multiplexed and sequenced on the same HiSeq lane. In the paper's pipeline: MIGEC was used to process the raw barcoded reads, and molecular identifier groups with only a single read were discarded before consensus assembly and CDR3 extraction. Clonotype tables were post-analysed with VDJtools, and diversity was normalized by down-sampling all datasets to the smallest sample size. To correct batch-related cross-sample contamination, repertoire overlap clustering matched CDR3 amino acid sequences but not nucleotide sequences. The public reads were reanalyzed by TCRdb: fastp trimming at Q25, MiXCR alignment, in-frame beta chains only. Rows matching on CDR3 protein sequence are summarized as one entry with the most common DNA and genes. The V and J calls reflect TCRdb's pipeline rather than the authors' work. The sample yields hundreds of thousands of distinct CDR3 sequences; 25% to 30% were counted once. The leading ten clones occupy around 0.56% of the sample.

The sequence links TRBV27 to TRBJ1-5, with no D gene named confidently. The sample was blood. The clonotype was recovered from a girl aged 10-17 years with multiple sclerosis. The CDR3 corresponds to CASSFSDGRGQPQHF. The DNA sequence reads TGTGCCAGCAGTTTCAGTGACGGCCGGGGACAGCCCCAGCATTTT.